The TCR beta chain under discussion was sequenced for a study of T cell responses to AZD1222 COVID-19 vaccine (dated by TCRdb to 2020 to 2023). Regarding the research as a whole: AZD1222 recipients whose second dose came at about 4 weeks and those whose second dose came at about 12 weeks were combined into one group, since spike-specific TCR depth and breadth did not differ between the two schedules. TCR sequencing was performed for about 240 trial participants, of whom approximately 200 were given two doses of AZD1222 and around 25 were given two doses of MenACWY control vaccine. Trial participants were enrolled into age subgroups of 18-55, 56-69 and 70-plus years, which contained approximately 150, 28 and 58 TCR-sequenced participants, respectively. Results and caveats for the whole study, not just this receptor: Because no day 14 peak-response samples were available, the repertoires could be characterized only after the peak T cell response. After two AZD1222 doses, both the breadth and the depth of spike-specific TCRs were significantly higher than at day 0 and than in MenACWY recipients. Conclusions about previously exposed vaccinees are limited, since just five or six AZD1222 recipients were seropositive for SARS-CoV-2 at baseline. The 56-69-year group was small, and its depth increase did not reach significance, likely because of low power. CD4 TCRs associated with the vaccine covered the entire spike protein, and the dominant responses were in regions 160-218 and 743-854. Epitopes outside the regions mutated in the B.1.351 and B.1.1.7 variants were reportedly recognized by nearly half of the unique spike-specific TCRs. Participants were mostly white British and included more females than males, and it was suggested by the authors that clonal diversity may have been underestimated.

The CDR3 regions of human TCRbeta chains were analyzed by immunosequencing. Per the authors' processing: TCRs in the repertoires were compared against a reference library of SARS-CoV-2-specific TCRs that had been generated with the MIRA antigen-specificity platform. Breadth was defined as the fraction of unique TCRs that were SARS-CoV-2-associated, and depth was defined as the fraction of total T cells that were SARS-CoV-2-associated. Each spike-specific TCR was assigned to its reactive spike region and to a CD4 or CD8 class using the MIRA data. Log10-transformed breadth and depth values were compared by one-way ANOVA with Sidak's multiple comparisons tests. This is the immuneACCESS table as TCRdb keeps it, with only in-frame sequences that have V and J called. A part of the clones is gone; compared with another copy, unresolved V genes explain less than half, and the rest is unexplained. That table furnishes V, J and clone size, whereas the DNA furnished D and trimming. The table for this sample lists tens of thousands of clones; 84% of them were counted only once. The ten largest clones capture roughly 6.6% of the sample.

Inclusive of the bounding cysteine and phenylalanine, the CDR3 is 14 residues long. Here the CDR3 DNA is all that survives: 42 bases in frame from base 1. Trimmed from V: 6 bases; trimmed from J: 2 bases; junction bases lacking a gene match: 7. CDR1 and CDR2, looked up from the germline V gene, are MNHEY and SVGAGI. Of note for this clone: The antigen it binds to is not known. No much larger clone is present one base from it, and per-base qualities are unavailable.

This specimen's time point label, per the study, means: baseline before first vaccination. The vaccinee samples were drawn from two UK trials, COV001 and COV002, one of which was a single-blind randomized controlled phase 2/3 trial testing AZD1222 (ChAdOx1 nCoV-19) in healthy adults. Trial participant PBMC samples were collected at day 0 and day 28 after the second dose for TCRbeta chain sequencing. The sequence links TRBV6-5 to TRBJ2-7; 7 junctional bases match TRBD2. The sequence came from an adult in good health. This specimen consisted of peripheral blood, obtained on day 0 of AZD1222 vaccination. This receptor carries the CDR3 CASRKGRGTYEQYF. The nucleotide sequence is TGTGCCAGCAGGAAAGGGAGGGGAACCTACGAGCAGTACTTC.